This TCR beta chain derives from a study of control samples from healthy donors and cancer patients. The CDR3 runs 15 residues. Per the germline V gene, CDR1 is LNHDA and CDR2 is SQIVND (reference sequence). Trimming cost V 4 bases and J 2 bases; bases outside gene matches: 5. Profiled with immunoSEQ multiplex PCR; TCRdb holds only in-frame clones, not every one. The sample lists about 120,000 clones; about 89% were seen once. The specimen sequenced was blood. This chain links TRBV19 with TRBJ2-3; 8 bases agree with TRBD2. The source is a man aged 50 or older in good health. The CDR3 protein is CASSTPGGATDTQYF. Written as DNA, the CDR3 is TGTGCCAGTAGTACTCCCGGGGGGGCCACAGATACGCAGTATTTT.